The TCR beta chain under discussion was sequenced for a study of T cells in Graves' hyperthyroidism and ophthalmopathy. For this clonotype: A junction boundary mismatches the germline segment, possibly from a read error.

The length of the CDR3 is 14 residues. In germline, CDR1 is SGHTA, CDR2 FQGNSA. Template material for amplifying TCR beta CDR3 regions consisted of RNA transcripts. First-round RT-PCR of the TCR CDR3 relied on the HTBI primer set. MiXCR was run by TCRdb on the multiplex PCR reads, yielding one entry per CDR3 protein. Of some 600,000 distinct CDR3 sequences listed, under 60% were seen once; the top ten hold about 7.8%. The sample comprised peripheral blood or thyroid tissue (not recorded which). V and J are TRBV7-2 and TRBJ1-5; D perhaps matches TRBD1 (6 bases). The TCR sequence derives from a woman under 30 with Graves' hyperthyroidism. In nucleotides, the CDR3 is TGCGCCAGCAGCCAGGCAGGGGAGGGTCAGCCCCAGCATTTT. It translates to CASSQAGEGQPQHF.